This T cell receptor (beta chain) was identified in a study of T cells in Graves' hyperthyroidism and ophthalmopathy. Amplification of TCR beta CDR3 regions was performed using RNA transcripts as template. TCR CDR3 regions were first amplified by RT-PCR with HTBI primers. From the multiplex PCR reads, TCRdb called clonotypes with MiXCR, one entry per CDR3 protein. The table has nearly 750,000 distinct CDR3 sequences, roughly a third seen once. In its sample, this clonotype was seen many times. Patients with uncontrolled infections, other autoimmune diseases, pregnancy or lactation were excluded. Germline V CDR1 and CDR2: SEHNR, FQNEAQ (reference sequence). With V trimmed by 5 bases and J by 6 bases, 7 bases remained unmatched. The CDR3 loop spans 14 amino acids.

The specimen was blood. This clonotype was sampled from a woman in her thirties or forties with Graves' hyperthyroidism. V is TRBV7-9 and J is TRBJ1-3; 7 bases are a match to TRBD1. CDR3 DNA sequence: TGTGCCAGCAGCCAGGGGGAGGGCCCAAACACCATATATTTT. This sequence encodes CASSQGEGPNTIYF.